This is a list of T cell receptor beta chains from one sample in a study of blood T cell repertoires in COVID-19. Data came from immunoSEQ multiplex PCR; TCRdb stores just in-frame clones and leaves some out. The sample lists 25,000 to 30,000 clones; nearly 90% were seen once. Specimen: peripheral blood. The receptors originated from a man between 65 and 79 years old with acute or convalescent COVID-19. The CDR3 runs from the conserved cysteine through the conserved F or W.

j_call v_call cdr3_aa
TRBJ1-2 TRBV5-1 CASAEGRGYGYTF
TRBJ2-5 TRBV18 CASSPGRAETQYF
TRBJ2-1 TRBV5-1 CASGEREGYNEQFF
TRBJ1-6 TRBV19 CASSIDLEKDRGNSPLHF
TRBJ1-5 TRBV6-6 CASSPGGGNQPQHF
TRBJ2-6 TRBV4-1 CASSRGQGLHSGANVLTF
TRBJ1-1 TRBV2 CATRTDTEAFF
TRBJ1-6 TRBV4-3 CASSQGQYNSPLHF
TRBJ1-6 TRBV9 CASSLDRKSPLHF
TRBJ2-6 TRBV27 CASSLYGQGAFSGANVLTF
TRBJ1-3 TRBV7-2 CASSLAHAGVSGNTIYF
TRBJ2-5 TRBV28 CASSRTSGTETQYF
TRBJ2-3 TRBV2 CASILARSVGPDTQYF
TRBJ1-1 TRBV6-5 CASSNTGYYTEAFF
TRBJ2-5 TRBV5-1 CASSYIGTGEETQYF
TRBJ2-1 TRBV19 CASSPRTSGDNEQFF
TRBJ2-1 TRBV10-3 CAISESRRTNSYNEQFF
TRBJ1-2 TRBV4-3 CASSQARTDYGYTF
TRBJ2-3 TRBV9 CASSRTSGRALADTQYF
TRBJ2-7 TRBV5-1 CASSPIGLAGGSDGQYF
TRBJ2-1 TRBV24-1 CATSEGTSGRGDEQFF
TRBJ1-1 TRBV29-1 CSVDRGSTEAFF
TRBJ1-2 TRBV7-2 CASSGAGANRGYTF
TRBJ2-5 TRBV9 CPPRGGGGPQETQYF
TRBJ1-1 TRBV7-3 CASSLEGGFRAFF
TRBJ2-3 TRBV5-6 CASSPGTSRSTDTQYF
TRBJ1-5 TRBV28 CASSLSGEYQPQHF
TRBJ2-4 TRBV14 CASSPSGAKNIQYF
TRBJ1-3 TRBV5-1 CASSLTGDSGNTIYF
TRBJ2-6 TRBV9 CASSLGAAGANVLTF
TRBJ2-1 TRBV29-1 CSVYRVVDEQFF
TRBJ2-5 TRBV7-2 CASVDRGQETQYF
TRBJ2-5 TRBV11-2 CASSLGTSGSGQETQYF
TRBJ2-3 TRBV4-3 CASSQVGAGGFDTQYF
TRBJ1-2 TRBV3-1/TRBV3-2 CASSQGAANYGYTF
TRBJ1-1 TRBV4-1 CASRDLTGGTEAFF
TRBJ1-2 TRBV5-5 CASSEGVQNYGYTF
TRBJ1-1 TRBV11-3 CASSLEPGGTNTEAFF
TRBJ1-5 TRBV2 CASMDRQYSNQPQHF
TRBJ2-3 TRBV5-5 CASSRGFSTGDTDTQYF
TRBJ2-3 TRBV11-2 CASSKRGGVGLSTDTQYF
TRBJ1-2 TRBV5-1 CASSVEVTGYGYTF
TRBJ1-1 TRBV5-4 CASSSSRGQTEAFF
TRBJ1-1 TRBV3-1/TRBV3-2 CASSSREGSNTEAFF
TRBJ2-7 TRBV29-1 CSVHTGGEQYF
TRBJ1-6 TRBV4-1 CASSQDRGGTKGSYNSPLHF
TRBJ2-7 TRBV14 CASSPLTGQGPYEQYF
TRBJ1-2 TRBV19 CASSIADSSYTF
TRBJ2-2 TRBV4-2 CASSQDGGLAENTGELFF
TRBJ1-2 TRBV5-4 CASSFDRAVYGYTF
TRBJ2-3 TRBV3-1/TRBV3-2 CASTESLWLAGFQVADTQYF
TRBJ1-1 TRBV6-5 CASSTLGRTGSEAFF
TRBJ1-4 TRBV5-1 CASKVTGGNEKLFF
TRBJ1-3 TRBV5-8 CASSFWASGNTIYF
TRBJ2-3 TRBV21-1 CASSFLTGPRRIHTQYF
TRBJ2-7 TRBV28 CASTLDRNYEQYF
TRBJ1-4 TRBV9 CASSLLDRVEEKLFF
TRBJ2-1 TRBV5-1 CASSLLPSYNEQFF
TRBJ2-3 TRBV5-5 CASSLGLAGGDTQYF